Presented here are 23 T cell receptor beta chains from one specimen sequenced in a study of blood T cell repertoires in COVID-19. Method: immunoSEQ multiplex PCR; TCRdb's copy keeps in-frame clones and lacks some. The sample has around 130,000 clones; approximately 85% are singletons. The sequenced material came from peripheral blood. These receptors all come from a human donor in a cohort sampled during active COVID-19.

This chain links TRBV9 with TRBJ2-7; 9 bases agree with TRBD1. Germline V CDR1 and CDR2: SGDLS, YYNGEE. CDR3 length: 15 residues. The V segment lost 0 bases and the J segment 5 bases; nucleotides outside the gene matches: 6. The CDR3 here is CASSVEGQGPHEQYF. CDR3 nucleotide sequence: TGTGCCAGCAGCGTAGAGGGACAGGGCCCCCACGAGCAGTACTTC.

This chain uses TRBV2 with TRBJ2-1; D is possibly TRBD2 (6 bases). The V gene's germline CDR1 is SNHLY and CDR2 FYNNEI. Trimming stripped 3 bases from V and 7 bases from J, with 10 bases between. The CDR3 has 13 amino acids. Written as DNA, the CDR3 is TGTGCCAGCAGTGAGATGGCGGGGAATGAGCAGTTCTTC. Amino acid sequence: CASSEMAGNEQFF.

The chain recombines TRBV5-8 with TRBJ2-1, with 7 bases aligning to TRBD1. The V segment lost 4 bases and the J segment 6 bases; nucleotides outside the gene matches: 7. The V gene's germline CDR1 is SGHTS and CDR2 YDEGEE. This CDR3 is 14 amino acids long. The CDR3 DNA follows: TGTGCCAGCAGCAAGACAGGGCCGGGCAATGAGCAGTTCTTC. The encoded protein is CASSKTGPGNEQFF.

The chain uses TRBV5-1 and TRBJ1-2, with a possible D match to TRBD1 (6 bases). V shed 0 bases and J shed 0 bases, with 15 bases lying between them. CDR3 length: 17 residues. Germline V CDR1 and CDR2: SGHRS, YFSETQ. CDR3 sequence (DNA): TGCGCCAGCAGCTTGGCCCTAACCCGACAGGCTAACTATGGCTACACCTTC. Its translation is CASSLALTRQANYGYTF.

The V call is TRBV30, the J call TRBJ2-3; D is undetermined. In germline, CDR1 is GTSNPN, CDR2 SVGIG (reference sequence). CDR3 length: 16 residues. V lost 4 bases to trimming and J lost 2 bases, with 19 bases between them. The CDR3 DNA reads TGTGCCTGGAACGGCGAGGTAGGAAGTTCCACAGATACGCAGTATTTT. It is translated as CAWNGEVGSSTDTQYF.

J is TRBJ1-2 and V is TRBV29-1; no clear D. Trimming left V 0 bases short and J 8 bases short, with 16 bases between. The germline CDR1 and CDR2 sequences are SQVTM and ANQGSEA. The CDR3 consists of 14 residues. CDR3 sequence (DNA): TGCAGCGTTGAAGAGGGAGTCTGGGCAGAAGGCTACACCTTC. It translates to CSVEEGVWAEGYTF.

The chain carries TRBV7-9 and TRBJ1-5, with D perhaps matching TRBD1 (5 bases). CDR1 SEHNR and CDR2 FQNEAQ come from the germline V gene (reference sequence). This CDR3 has 15 residues. V was clipped by 3 bases and J by 7 bases, with 16 bases between them. The CDR3 DNA is TGTGCCAGCAGCTTTGGGGCCGGCTCCGGGCAGCCCCAGCATTTT. Its translation is CASSFGAGSGQPQHF. The full variable domain, with the rest looked up from reference TRBV7-9 and TRBJ1-5, is DTGVSQNPRHKITKRGQNVTFRCDPISEHNRLYWYRQTLGQGPEFLTYFQNEAQLEKSRLLSDRFSAERPKGSFSTLEIQRTEQGDSAMYLCASSFGAGSGQPQHFGDGTRLSIL.

The CDR3 reads CASSHHRGRGPYNEQFF. In DNA form, the CDR3 reads TGCGCCAGCAGCCACCACAGAGGGCGGGGGCCGTACAATGAGCAGTTCTTC. The chain has TRBV4-1 and TRBJ2-1; D is possibly TRBD2 (7 bases). Germline V gives CDR1 MGHRA, CDR2 YSYEKL. CDR3 size: 17 residues. V was trimmed by 3 bases and J by 4 bases, leaving 19 bases between them.

This clone was found once. The rearrangement joins TRBV5-1 to TRBJ2-3; the D gene is possibly TRBD1 (5 bases). The V gene's germline CDR1 is SGHRS and CDR2 YFSETQ. This CDR3 region has 13 residues. V was trimmed by 0 bases and J by 6 bases, leaving 8 bases between them. CDR3 residues: CASSLAGSDTQYF. Written as DNA, the CDR3 is TGCGCCAGCAGCTTGGCAGGGTCCGATACGCAGTATTTT.

In its sample, this clone was seen once. The genes are TRBV9 and TRBJ2-3; 9 positions match TRBD1. Germline V lookup: CDR1 SGDLS, CDR2 YYNGEE. Trimming cost V 2 bases and J 5 bases; bases outside gene matches: 9. The CDR3 spans 16 residues. CDR3 sequence: CASSVSSGQGIDTQYF. CDR3 sequence (DNA): TGTGCCAGCAGCGTGTCGTCCGGACAGGGGATAGATACGCAGTATTTT.

The V and J genes are TRBV15 and TRBJ2-3, with 9 bases lining up with TRBD2. The ends lost 6 bases at V and 4 bases at J; junction bases unmatched: 8. The CDR3 totals 15 residues. Per germline, CDR1 LNHNV and CDR2 YYDKDF (reference sequence). The CDR3 loop is CATSSASGAADTQYF. The CDR3 nucleotides are TGTGCCACCAGTTCCGCTAGCGGGGCCGCAGATACGCAGTATTTT.

The rearrangement uses TRBV11-2 and TRBJ1-5, with a tentative D call TRBD1 (5 bases). The CDR3 is made up of 14 amino acids. Germline V CDR1 and CDR2: SGHAT, FQNNGV. Deletions cut 6 bases from V and 3 bases from J, with 12 bases between. CDR3 sequence: CASSRGGNNQPQHF. The CDR3 DNA reads TGTGCCAGCAGTCGCGGGGGGAACAATCAGCCCCAGCATTTT. Complete variable domain (other parts from reference TRBV11-2 and TRBJ1-5): EAGVAQSPRYKIIEKRQSVAFWCNPISGHATLYWYQQILGQGPKLLIQFQNNGVVDDSQLPKDRFSAERLKGVDSTLKIQPAKLEDSAVYLCASSRGGNNQPQHFGDGTRLSIL.

The chain combines TRBV30 with TRBJ2-2; tentative D call: TRBD2 (6 bases). Trimming stripped 2 bases from V and 5 bases from J, with 12 bases between. In germline, CDR1 is GTSNPN, CDR2 SVGIG (reference sequence). The CDR3 totals 14 residues. DNA of the CDR3: TGTGCCTGGAGTCCGGGACTTTCTACCGGGGAGCTGTTTTTT. Its translation: CAWSPGLSTGELFF.

The chain recombines TRBV5-6 with TRBJ2-3, with 10 bases that match TRBD2. This CDR3 comprises 16 residues. The J segment lost 1 base and the V segment lost 4 bases, leaving 6 bases of the junction unmatched. Germline-derived CDR1 and CDR2 are SGHDT and YYEEEE. The CDR3 DNA is TGTGCCAGCAGCCACTTCCTAGCGGGGGGCACAGATACGCAGTATTTT. This encodes CASSHFLAGGTDTQYF.

The J gene is TRBJ1-1, the V gene TRBV6-5, with 8 bases matching TRBD1. V was clipped by 7 bases and J by 0 bases; unmatched bases: 7. The CDR3 spans 15 residues. The V gene's germline CDR1 is MNHEY and CDR2 SVGAGI. The CDR3 sequence is CASTYRQGMNTEAFF. The CDR3 nucleotides are TGTGCCAGCACCTACCGACAGGGGATGAACACTGAAGCTTTCTTT.

This clone was observed a handful of times. The chain uses TRBV11-2 and TRBJ2-2, with 9 bases fitting TRBD1. The CDR3 is 17 amino acids. Germline CDR1 is SGHAT and CDR2 is FQNNGV. With 4 bases clipped from V and 6 bases from J, the junction kept 12 bases outside the gene matches. CDR3 bases: TGTGCCAGCAGCTCGCGGCCGGGACAGGGTGTCTCCGGGGAGCTGTTTTTT. Amino acid sequence: CASSSRPGQGVSGELFF.

Details on this clone: At the DNA level, this CDR3 is encoded by other sequences in the same sample as well. V gene TRBV5-1 combines with J gene TRBJ1-1; D is ambiguous. The CDR3 has 13 residues. Trimming removed 0 bases at V and 0 bases at J, with 3 bases between. Germline values: CDR1 SGHRS, CDR2 YFSETQ. The CDR3 region has the DNA TGCGCCAGCAGCTTGGCGGTGAACACTGAAGCTTTCTTT. Encoded protein: CASSLAVNTEAFF. Full variable domain (outside the CDR3, taken from reference TRBV5-1 and TRBJ1-1): KAGVTQTPRYLIKTRGQQVTLSCSPISGHRSVSWYQQTPGQGLQFLFEYFSETQRNKGNFPGRFSGRQFSNSRSEMNVSTLELGDSALYLCASSLAVNTEAFFGQGTRLTVV.

The chain employs TRBV7-2 and TRBJ2-7; D is undetermined. Trimming took off 1 base at V and 0 bases at J, with 10 bases between the two ends. The CDR3 is made up of 15 amino acids. Germline assignment: CDR1 SGHTA and CDR2 FQGNSA. CDR3 nucleotides: TGTGCCAGCAGCTTAGACTTCGAAAGCTCCTACGAGCAGTACTTC. Translating gives CASSLDFESSYEQYF.

The rearrangement uses TRBV5-6 and TRBJ1-1; D gene unclear. The CDR3 totals 12 residues. Trimming removed 0 bases from V and 9 bases from J, with 9 bases in between. In germline, CDR1 is SGHDT, CDR2 YYEEEE. Here the CDR3 reads CASSLVRAKAFF. The CDR3 bases are TGTGCCAGCAGCTTGGTGAGGGCGAAAGCTTTCTTT.

This clone was seen more than once but under ten times. The chain has TRBV30 and TRBJ1-3; TRBD1 is a possible D gene (5 bases). The length of the CDR3 is 14 residues. V lost 0 bases and J 3 bases, leaving 9 bases between the germline ends. CDR1 and CDR2 (germline): GTSNPN, SVGIG (reference sequence). The CDR3 DNA is TGTGCCTGGAGTGTCCGGGGGTTTGGAAACACCATATATTTT. This encodes CAWSVRGFGNTIYF.

The table lists this clone with a count of one. The V gene is TRBV10-3, the J gene TRBJ2-7, with D maybe TRBD1 (6 bases). Trimming took 10 bases from V and 3 from J, leaving 13 bases between them. The germline V gene has CDR1 ENHRY and CDR2 SYGVKD. The CDR3 consists of 12 residues. The CDR3 loop is CATSGTFYEQYF. The CDR3 DNA is TGTGCCACCTCCGGGACATTCTACGAGCAGTACTTC.

This chain connects TRBV28 to TRBJ1-1; TRBD1 matches at 7 bases. Germline V gene lookup returns CDR1 MDHEN and CDR2 SYDVKM. The CDR3 is made up of 12 amino acids. V lost 6 bases to trimming and J lost 10 bases; unmatched junction nucleotides: 8. The CDR3 DNA follows: TGTGCCAGCAGGGACCGGGACAGATTAGCTTTCTTT. The encoded protein is CASRDRDRLAFF.

The chain combines TRBV29-1 with TRBJ2-3; D is possibly TRBD1 (6 bases). The germline V gene encodes CDR1 SQVTM and CDR2 ANQGSEA. This CDR3 contains 16 residues. Between the trimmed V and J ends, which lost 4 bases and 0 bases, there was a span of 17 bases. The DNA for the CDR3 is TGCAGCGTTGGGGGGAACAGGGTCGGAAGCACAGATACGCAGTATTTT. This gives the protein CSVGGNRVGSTDTQYF.